The following is a T cell receptor (beta chain) sequence with its context. Sequenced by immunoSEQ multiplex PCR; TCRdb stores in-frame clones only, minus some. This table has some 270,000 clones, around 90% appearing once. The sample is drawn from a study of blood T cell repertoires in COVID-19. Trimming cost V 7 bases and J 1 base, with 13 bases left between them. This CDR3 has 14 residues. From germline, CDR1 is MNHEY and CDR2 SVGAGI. The chain joins TRBV6-5 to TRBJ1-1; D might be TRBD1 (6 bases). The sequence was obtained from a woman in her 30s with acute COVID-19. Sequenced sample: PBMCs or T cells enriched from blood (not recorded which). CDR3 amino acids: CASTQQGPNTEAFF. The DNA for the CDR3 is TGTGCCAGCACCCAACAGGGACCGAACACTGAAGCTTTCTTT.